This T cell receptor (beta chain) came from a study of T cell responses to AZD1222 COVID-19 vaccine. Overall study findings and caveats: With two AZD1222 doses given, Spike-specific TCR breadth and depth both rose.

Clones were sequenced by immunoSEQ multiplex PCR, and TCRdb holds only the in-frame ones, with some missing. The sample lists around 150,000 clones, 80% to 95% occurring once. Germline V gives CDR1 SGHRS, CDR2 YFSETQ. With 0 bases removed from V and 6 bases from J, the gap between germline ends came to 21 bases. The CDR3 runs to 17 residues. This clone occurred once. The antigen is unknown. The chain recombines TRBV5-1 with TRBJ1-2, with D unclear. The source of this sequence is an adult who received the AZD1222 COVID-19 vaccine. This specimen was peripheral blood, taken 28 days after the second AZD1222 dose. The CDR3 sequence: CASSLAPTAIGRNGYTF. The CDR3 bases are TGCGCCAGCAGCTTGGCGCCCACAGCGATTGGAAGGAATGGCTACACCTTC.